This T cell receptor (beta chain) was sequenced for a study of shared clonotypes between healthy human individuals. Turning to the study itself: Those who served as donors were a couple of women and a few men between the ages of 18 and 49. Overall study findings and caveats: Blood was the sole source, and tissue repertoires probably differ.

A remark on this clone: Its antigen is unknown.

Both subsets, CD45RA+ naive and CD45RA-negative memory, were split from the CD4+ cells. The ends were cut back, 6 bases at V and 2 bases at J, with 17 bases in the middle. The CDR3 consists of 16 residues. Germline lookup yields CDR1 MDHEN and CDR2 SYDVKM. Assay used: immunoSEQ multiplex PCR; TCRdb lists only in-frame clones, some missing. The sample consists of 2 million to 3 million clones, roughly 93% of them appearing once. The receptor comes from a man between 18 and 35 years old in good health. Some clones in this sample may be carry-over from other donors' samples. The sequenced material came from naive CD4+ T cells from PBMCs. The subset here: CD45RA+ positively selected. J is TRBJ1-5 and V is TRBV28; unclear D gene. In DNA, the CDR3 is TGTGCCAGCAGGTTTGGAGAATCTTCGGGCAATCAGCCCCAGCATTTT. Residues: CASRFGESSGNQPQHF.